The present T cell receptor (beta chain) was sequenced within a study of T cell responses to AZD1222 COVID-19 vaccine. Points from the study as a whole: There were repertoire samples only from the period after the peak T cell response.

Comment on this clone: Its antigen is not identified.

The assay was immunoSEQ multiplex PCR, and TCRdb's table has in-frame clones only and misses some. The table records more than 150,000 clones, 80% to 90% of them present only once. The ends were cut back, 5 bases at V and 4 bases at J, with 17 bases in the middle. The CDR3 loop spans 16 amino acids. Looked up from germline, CDR1 is SGHTA and CDR2 is FQGTGA. This chain uses TRBV7-3 with TRBJ2-2, with a weak D call TRBD1 (5 bases). The sample consisted of peripheral blood, taken on day 0 of AZD1222 vaccination. This receptor was obtained from an adult in good health. CDR3 in DNA: TGTGCCAGCAGCCACTCCGGGCTGGGGCTCACCGGGGAGCTGTTTTTT. It specifies CASSHSGLGLTGELFF.